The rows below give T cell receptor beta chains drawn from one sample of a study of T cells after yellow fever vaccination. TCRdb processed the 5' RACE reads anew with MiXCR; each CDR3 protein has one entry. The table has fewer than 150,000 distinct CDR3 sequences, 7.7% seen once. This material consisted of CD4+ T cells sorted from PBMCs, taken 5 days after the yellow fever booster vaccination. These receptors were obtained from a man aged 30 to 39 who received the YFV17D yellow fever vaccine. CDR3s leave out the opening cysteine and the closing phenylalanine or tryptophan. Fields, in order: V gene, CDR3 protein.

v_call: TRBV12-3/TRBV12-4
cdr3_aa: ASSFDRGFYGYT

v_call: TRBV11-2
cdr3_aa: ASSLVGGRGNEQF

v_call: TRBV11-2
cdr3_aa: ASSEDKNIQY

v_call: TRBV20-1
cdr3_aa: SAMRRDSNQPQH

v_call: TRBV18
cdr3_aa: ASSPRTGGEETQY

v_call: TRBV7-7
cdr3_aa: ASTLEVGGRSYNEQF

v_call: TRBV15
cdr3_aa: ATSKSTGGNTEAF

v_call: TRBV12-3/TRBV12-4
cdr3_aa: ASSLWALAKNIQY

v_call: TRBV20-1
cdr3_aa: SGGGYPEQF

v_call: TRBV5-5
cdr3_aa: ASSSYRGSLLSTEAF

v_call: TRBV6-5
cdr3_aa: ASSYSNPLETQY

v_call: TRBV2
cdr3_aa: ASNTGTDTGELF

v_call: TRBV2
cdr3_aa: ASKTGTGVTGELF

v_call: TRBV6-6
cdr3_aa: ASAPAEYEQY

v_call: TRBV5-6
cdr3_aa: ASSLSGSRVRIEQY

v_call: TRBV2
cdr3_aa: ATGQGGGQPQH

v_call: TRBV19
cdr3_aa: ASSIVFRREGRTKAEQF

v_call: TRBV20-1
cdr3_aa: SAGPASGTQETQY

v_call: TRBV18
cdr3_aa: ASSAGTEVEQF

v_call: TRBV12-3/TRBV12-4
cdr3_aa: ASTLNSGANVLT

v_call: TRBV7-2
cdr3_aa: ASNTPLAGDEQY

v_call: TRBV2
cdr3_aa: AFSYYSLRDSHNYGYT

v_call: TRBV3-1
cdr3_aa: ATSHPKGTSGYNEQF

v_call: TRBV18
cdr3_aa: ASSPSIAGLQETQY

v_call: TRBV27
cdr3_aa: ASSRDRISYGYT

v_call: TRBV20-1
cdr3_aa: SAEGAANTGELF

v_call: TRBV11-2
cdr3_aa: ASSSRTGWRVDTQY